These 4 T cell receptor beta chains were sequenced from one sample in a study of patients and donors after allogeneic stem cell transplantation. TCRdb re-called the RT-PCR reads with MiXCR, one entry per CDR3 protein. Among about a million distinct CDR3 sequences listed, under 20% were seen once. Source material: blood, either unsorted or a sorted T cell fraction (not recorded which). The receptors derive from a human donor who was either an allogeneic HSCT recipient or a stem cell or donor lymphocyte infusion donor (not recorded which). It is not recorded whose cells these are; they may come from a transplant donor.

This clonotype was seen only a few times. The chain is built from TRBV6-2 or TRBV6-3 and TRBJ1-1; D gene ambiguous. Trimming cost V 3 bases and J 4 bases, with 12 bases left between them. This CDR3 contains 14 residues. CDR1 is MNHEY, CDR2 SVGEGT, per germline. The CDR3 loop is CASSYWVTFTEAFF. The CDR3 nucleotides are TGTGCCAGCAGTTATTGGGTCACGTTCACTGAAGCTTTCTTT.

The chain employs TRBV4-1 and TRBJ2-5; 10 bases fit TRBD2. CDR1 is MGHRA, CDR2 YSYEKL, per germline. The CDR3 loop spans 14 amino acids. Trimming at V came to 4 bases and at J to 5 bases, leaving 4 bases not matched to a gene. The CDR3 DNA is TGCGCCAGCAGCCTAGCGGGAGGTTGGGAGACCCAGTACTTC. Protein product: CASSLAGGWETQYF.

The genes are TRBV29-1 and TRBJ1-2; weak D call: TRBD1 (6 bases). The V end was cut by 6 bases, the J end by 4 bases, with 18 bases between. This CDR3 spans 14 amino acids. Germline V gene sequence: CDR1 SQVTM, CDR2 ANQGSEA. CDR3 nucleotide sequence: TGCAGCGTGGGGGGGCGATGGACAGTCTATGGCTACACCTTC. It translates to CSVGGRWTVYGYTF.

This clonotype was seen only a few times. V and J are TRBV3-1 and TRBJ2-3; a weak D match, TRBD2 (6 bases). The germline V and J ends were trimmed by 4 bases and 1 base, with 12 bases remaining between them. This CDR3 contains 15 residues. Germline CDR1 and CDR2: LGHDT and YNNKEL (reference sequence). The CDR3 protein is CASSRYSGRTDTQYF. The CDR3 coding sequence is TGTGCCAGCAGCCGTTATAGCGGCCGCACAGATACGCAGTATTTT.